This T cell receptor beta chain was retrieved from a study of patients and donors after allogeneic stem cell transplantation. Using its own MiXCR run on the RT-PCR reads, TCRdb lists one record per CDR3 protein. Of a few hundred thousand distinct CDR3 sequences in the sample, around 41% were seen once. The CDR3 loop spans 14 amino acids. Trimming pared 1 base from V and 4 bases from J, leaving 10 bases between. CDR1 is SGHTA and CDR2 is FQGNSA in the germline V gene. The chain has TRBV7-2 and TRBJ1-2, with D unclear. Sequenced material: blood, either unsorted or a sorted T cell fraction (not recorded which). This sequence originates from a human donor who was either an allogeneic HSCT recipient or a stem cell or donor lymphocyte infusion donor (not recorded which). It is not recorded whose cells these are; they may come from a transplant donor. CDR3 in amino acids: CASSLGSRSYGYTF. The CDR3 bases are TGTGCCAGCAGCTTAGGAAGCAGGAGCTATGGCTACACCTTC.